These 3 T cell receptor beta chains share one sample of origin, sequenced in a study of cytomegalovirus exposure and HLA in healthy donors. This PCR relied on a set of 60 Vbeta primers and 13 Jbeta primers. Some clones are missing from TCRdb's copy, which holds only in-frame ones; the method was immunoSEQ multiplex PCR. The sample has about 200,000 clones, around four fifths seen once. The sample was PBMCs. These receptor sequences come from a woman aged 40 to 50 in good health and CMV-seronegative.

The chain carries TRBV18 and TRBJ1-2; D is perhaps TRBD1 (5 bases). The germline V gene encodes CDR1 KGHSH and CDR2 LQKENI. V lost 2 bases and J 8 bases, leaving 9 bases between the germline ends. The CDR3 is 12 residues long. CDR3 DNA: TGTGCCAGCTCACCAGGGGCGCCCGGCTACACCTTC. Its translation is CASSPGAPGYTF.

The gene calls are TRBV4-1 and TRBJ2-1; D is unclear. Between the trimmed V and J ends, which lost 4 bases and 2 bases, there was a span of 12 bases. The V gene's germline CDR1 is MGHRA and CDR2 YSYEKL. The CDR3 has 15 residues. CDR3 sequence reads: CASSRSERAYNEQFF. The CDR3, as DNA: TGCGCCAGCAGCCGTTCTGAGAGAGCCTACAATGAGCAGTTCTTC.

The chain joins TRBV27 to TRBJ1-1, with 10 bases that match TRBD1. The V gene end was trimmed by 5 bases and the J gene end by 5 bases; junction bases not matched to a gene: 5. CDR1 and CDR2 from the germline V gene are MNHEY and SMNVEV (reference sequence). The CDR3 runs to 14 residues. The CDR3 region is CASSRGGQGTEAFF. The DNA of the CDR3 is TGTGCCAGCAGTCGCGGGGGACAGGGGACTGAAGCTTTCTTT.